This T cell receptor (beta chain) appears in the sequencing data of a study of blood T cells in healthy people across ages. Every sample yielded at least 6.5 million isolated PBMCs. A sample-barcoded 5' primer and a J-beta primer mix were used in a second PCR of roughly 7 to 12 cycles. TCRdb analysed the 5' RACE reads with MiXCR anew, one entry per CDR3 protein. The top ten clones hold 15% to 20% of a sample with just over 1 million distinct CDR3 sequences, around 43% of them seen once. This CDR3 has 12 amino acids. Germline lookup yields CDR1 SGHVS and CDR2 FQNEAQ. The germline V and J ends were trimmed by 5 bases and 8 bases, with 10 bases remaining between them.

The material sequenced was blood. The receptor was isolated from a woman in her fifties or sixties in good health. The chain has TRBV7-8 and TRBJ2-1; no reliable D call. The CDR3 bases are TGTGCCAGCAGCGCCCAGTTAGATGAGCAGTTCTTC. Translated: CASSAQLDEQFF.